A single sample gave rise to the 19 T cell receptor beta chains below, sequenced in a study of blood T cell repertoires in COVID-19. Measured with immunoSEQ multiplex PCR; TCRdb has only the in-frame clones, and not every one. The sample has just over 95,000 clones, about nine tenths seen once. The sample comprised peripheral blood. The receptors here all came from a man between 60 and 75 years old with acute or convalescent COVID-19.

The CDR3 bases are TGTGCCAGTGGGGAAGTAGCGGGGTACAATGAGCAGTTCTTC. It translates to CASGEVAGYNEQFF. The chain couples TRBV3-1 (or the pseudogene TRBV3-2) to TRBJ2-1; 8 nucleotides line up with TRBD2. This CDR3 is 14 amino acids long. After removal of 9 bases from V and 4 bases from J, the junction contained 8 bases not matched to a gene. Germline values: CDR1 LGHDT, CDR2 YNNKEL (reference sequence).

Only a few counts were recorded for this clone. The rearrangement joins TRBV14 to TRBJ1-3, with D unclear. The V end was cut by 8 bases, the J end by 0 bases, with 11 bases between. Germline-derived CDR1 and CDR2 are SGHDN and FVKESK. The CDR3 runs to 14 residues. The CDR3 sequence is CASSPSLSGNTIYF. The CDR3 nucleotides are TGTGCCAGCTCCCCCTCTCTCTCTGGAAACACCATATATTTT.

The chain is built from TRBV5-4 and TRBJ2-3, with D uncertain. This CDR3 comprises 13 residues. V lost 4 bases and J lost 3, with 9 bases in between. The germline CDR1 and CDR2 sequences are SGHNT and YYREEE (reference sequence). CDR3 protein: CASSSTVTDTQYF. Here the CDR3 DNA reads TGTGCCAGCAGCAGCACGGTGACAGATACGCAGTATTTT.

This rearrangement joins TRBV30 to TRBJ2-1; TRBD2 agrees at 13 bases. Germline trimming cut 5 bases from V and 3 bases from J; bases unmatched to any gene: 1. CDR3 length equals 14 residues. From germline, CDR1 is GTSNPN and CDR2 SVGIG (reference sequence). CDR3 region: CAWGLAGVYNEQFF. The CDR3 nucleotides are TGTGCCTGGGGACTAGCGGGGGTCTACAATGAGCAGTTCTTC.

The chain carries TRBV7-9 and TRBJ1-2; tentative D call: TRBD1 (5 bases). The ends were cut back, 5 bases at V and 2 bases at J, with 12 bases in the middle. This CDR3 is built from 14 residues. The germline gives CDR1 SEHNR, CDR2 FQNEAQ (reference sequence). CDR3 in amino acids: CASSGGTGNYGYTF. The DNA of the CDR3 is TGTGCCAGCAGCGGCGGGACGGGGAACTATGGCTACACCTTC.

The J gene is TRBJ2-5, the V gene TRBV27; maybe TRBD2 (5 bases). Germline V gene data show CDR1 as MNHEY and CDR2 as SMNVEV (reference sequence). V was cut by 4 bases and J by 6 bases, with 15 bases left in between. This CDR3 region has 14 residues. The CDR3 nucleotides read TGTGCCAGCAGTTCCATCAGGACTTCAAAGACCCAGTACTTC. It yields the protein CASSSIRTSKTQYF.

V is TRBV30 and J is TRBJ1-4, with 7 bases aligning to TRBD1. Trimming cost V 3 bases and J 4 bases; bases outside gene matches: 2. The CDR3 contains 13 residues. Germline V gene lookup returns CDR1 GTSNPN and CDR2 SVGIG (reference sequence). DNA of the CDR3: TGTGCCTGGAGACAGGGGAATAATGAAAAACTGTTTTTT. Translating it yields CAWRQGNNEKLFF. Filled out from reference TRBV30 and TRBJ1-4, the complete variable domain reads SQTIHQWPATLVQPVGSPLSLECTVEGTSNPNLYWYRQAAGRGLQLLFYSVGIGQISSEVPQNLSASRPQDRQFILSSKKLLLSDSGFYLCAWRQGNNEKLFFGSGTQLSVL.

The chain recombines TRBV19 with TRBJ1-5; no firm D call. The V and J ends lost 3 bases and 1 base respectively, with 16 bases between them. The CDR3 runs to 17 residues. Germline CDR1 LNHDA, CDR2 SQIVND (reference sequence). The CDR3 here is CASSMVPRAGSNQPQHF. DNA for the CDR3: TGTGCCAGTAGTATGGTGCCGAGGGCGGGAAGCAATCAGCCCCAGCATTTT.

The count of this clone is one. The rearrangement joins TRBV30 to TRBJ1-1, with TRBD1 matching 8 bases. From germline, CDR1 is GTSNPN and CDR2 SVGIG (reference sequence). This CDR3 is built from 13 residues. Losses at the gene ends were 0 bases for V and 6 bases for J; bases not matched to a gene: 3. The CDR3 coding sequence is TGTGCCTGGAGTGTACGACAGGGGTCTGAAGCTTTCTTT. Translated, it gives CAWSVRQGSEAFF.

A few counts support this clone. The CDR3 sequence is CASSIGGFYGNTIYF. The CDR3 DNA follows: TGTGCCAGTAGTATTGGAGGTTTTTATGGAAACACCATATATTTT. V usage is TRBV19 and J usage is TRBJ1-3; no firm D call. The CDR3 loop spans 15 amino acids. Trimming removed 3 bases from V and 3 bases from J, with 12 bases in between. Germline V gives CDR1 LNHDA, CDR2 SQIVND (reference sequence).

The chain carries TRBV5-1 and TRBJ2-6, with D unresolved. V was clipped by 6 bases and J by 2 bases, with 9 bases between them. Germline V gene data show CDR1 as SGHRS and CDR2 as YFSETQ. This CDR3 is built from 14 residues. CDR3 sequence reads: CASNWAAGANVLTF. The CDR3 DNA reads TGCGCCAGCAATTGGGCCGCTGGGGCCAACGTCCTGACTTTC.

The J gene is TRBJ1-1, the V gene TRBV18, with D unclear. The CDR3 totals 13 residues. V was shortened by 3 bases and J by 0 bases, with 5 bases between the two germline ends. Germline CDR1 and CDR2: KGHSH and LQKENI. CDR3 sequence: CASSPEMNTEAFF. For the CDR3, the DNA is TGTGCCAGCTCACCCGAGATGAACACTGAAGCTTTCTTT.

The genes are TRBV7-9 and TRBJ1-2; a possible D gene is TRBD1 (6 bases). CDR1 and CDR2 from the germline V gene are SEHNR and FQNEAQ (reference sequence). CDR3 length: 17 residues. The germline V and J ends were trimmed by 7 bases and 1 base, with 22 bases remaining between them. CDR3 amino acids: CASTRGEGVGFNYGYTF. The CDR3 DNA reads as TGTGCCAGCACCAGGGGTGAGGGCGTGGGATTTAACTATGGCTACACCTTC.

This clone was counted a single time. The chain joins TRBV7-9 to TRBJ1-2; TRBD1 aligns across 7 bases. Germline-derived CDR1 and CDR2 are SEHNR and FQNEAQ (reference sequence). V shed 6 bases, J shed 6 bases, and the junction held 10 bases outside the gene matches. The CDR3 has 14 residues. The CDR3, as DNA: TGTGCCAGCAGTTCACAGGGGCAAAGAGATGGCTACACCTTC. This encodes CASSSQGQRDGYTF.

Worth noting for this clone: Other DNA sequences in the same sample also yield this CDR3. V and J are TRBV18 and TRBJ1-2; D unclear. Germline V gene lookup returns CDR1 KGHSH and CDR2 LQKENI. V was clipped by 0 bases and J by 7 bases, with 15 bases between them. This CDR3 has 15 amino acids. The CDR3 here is CASSPPGAPGGGYTF. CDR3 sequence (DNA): TGTGCCAGCTCACCACCGGGAGCCCCCGGTGGTGGCTACACCTTC.

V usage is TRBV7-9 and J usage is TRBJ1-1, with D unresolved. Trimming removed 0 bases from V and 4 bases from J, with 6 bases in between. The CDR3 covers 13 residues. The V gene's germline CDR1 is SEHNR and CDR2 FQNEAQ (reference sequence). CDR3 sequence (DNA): TGTGCCAGCAGCTTAGCGATCGGCACTGAAGCTTTCTTT. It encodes CASSLAIGTEAFF.

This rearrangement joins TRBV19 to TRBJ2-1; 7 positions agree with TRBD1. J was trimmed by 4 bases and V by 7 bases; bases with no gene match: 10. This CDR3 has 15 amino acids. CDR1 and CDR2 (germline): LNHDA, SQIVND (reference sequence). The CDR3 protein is CASTQAGTEYNEQFF. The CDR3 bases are TGTGCCAGTACCCAAGCCGGGACAGAATACAATGAGCAGTTCTTC.

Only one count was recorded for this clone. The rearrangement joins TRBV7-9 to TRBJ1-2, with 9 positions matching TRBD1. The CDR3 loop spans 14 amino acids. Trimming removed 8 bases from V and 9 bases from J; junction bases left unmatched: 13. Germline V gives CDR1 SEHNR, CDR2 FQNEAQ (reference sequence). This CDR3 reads CASGPRDRDFSYTF. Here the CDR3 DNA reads TGTGCCAGCGGACCGAGGGACAGGGATTTTAGCTACACCTTC. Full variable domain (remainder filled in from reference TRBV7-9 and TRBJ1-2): DTGVSQNPRHKITKRGQNVTFRCDPISEHNRLYWYRQTLGQGPEFLTYFQNEAQLEKSRLLSDRFSAERPKGSFSTLEIQRTEQGDSAMYLCASGPRDRDFSYTFGSGTRLTVV.

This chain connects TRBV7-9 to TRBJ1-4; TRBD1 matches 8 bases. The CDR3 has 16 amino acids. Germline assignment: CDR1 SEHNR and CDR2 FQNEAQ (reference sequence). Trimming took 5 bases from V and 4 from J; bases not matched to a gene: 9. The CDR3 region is CASSGRTGLGNEKLFF. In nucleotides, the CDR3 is TGTGCCAGCAGCGGCCGGACAGGGTTGGGTAATGAAAAACTGTTTTTT.